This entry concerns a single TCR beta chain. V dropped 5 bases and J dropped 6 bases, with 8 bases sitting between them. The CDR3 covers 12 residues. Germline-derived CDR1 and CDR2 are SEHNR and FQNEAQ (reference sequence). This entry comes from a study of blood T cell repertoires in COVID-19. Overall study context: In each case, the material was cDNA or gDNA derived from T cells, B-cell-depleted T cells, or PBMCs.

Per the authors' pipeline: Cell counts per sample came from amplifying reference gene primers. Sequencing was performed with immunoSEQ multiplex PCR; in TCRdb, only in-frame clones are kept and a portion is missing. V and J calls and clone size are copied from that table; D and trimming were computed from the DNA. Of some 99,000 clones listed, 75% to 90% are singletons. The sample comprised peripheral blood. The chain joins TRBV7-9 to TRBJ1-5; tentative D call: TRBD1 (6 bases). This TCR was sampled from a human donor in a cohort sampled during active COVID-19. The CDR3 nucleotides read TGTGCCAGCAGCCAAGGGGGTCAGCCCCAGCATTTT. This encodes CASSQGGQPQHF.